This TCR beta chain was observed in a study of graft-versus-host responses after intestinal transplantation. Notes on the study in general: Among recipient marrow samples, GvH clones were found; some appeared first in ileum or blood.

Using immunoSEQ multiplex PCR, the repertoire was profiled, and TCRdb retains in-frame clones only, with some absent. Of 7,000 or so clones in the sample, 20% to 30% were seen once. The trim removed 6 bases at V and 2 bases at J, leaving 1 base unmatched. Germline CDR1 SQVTM, CDR2 ANQGSEA. This CDR3 is built from 13 residues. Investigators plated approximately 200,000 CFSE-labeled responder cells together with approximately 200,000 irradiated stimulator cells labeled with violet dye. Cell sorting after the reaction yielded proliferating CFSE-low CD3+CD4+ and CD3+CD8+ responders. By sample share, this clone is medium-sized.

The chain employs TRBV29-1 and TRBJ2-2; TRBD1 agrees at 9 bases. The origin of this receptor is a human patient who received an intestinal transplant. The sample was alloreactive CD4+ T cells from a mixed lymphocyte reaction culture, taken before intestinal transplant. Subset here: CFSE-low proliferating T cells sorted from approximately 6-day pre-transplant mixed lymphocyte reaction (GvH or HvG direction). This CDR3 is CSVGQGNTGELFF. The CDR3 region has the DNA TGCAGCGTGGGACAGGGAAACACCGGGGAGCTGTTTTTT.